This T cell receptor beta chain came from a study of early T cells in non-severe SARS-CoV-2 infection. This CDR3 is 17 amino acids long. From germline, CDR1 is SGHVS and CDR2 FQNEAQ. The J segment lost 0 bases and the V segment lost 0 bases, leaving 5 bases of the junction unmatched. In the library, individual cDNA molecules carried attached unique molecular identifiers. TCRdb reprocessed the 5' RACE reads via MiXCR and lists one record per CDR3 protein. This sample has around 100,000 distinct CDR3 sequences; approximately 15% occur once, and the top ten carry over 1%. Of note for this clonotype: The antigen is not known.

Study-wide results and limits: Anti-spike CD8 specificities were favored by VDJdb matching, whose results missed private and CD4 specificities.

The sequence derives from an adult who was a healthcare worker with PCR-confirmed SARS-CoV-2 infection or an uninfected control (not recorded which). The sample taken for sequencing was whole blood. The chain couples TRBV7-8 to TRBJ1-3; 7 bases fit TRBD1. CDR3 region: CASSLAWDRASGNTIYF. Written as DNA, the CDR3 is TGTGCCAGCAGCTTAGCGTGGGACAGAGCCTCTGGAAACACCATATATTTT.